Each of the 5 T cell receptor beta chains below was sequenced from the same sample in a study of OX40 agonist ivuxolimab in advanced cancers. Libraries were made using the immunoSEQ multiplex PCR assay. Imported from immuneACCESS, the table was reduced by TCRdb to in-frame sequences with V and J called. These copies leave out some clones; in studies compared against another copy, an unresolved V gene accounts for under half, and the cause of the remainder is not known. The sample records 54,000 or so clones, 84% of which are singletons. Under 2.5% of the sample goes to the ten largest clones. This specimen consisted of CD4+ or CD8+ T cells sorted from blood, obtained in a trial of the OX40 agonist ivuxolimab. The receptors were sampled from an adult with an advanced solid tumor such as melanoma, head and neck, liver or kidney cancer.

This clone has just one count. The gene calls are TRBV30 and TRBJ1-1; D is perhaps TRBD1 (5 bases). Germline V gene data show CDR1 as GTSNPN and CDR2 as SVGIG (reference sequence). This CDR3 spans 13 amino acids. Trimming removed 3 bases from V and 5 bases from J, with 13 bases in between. The CDR3 loop reads CAWSAGGRTEAFF. The CDR3 DNA follows: TGTGCCTGGAGCGCCGGGGGGAGAACTGAAGCTTTCTTT.

This chain links TRBV19 with TRBJ1-2; D is undetermined. The ends were cut back, 3 bases at V and 2 bases at J, with 10 bases in the middle. The CDR3 runs 14 residues. Germline V gene data show CDR1 as LNHDA and CDR2 as SQIVND (reference sequence). The CDR3, as DNA: TGTGCCAGTAGTATGCAGATAATGAACTATGGCTACACCTTC. It codes for CASSMQIMNYGYTF. Together with reference TRBV19 and TRBJ1-2, the CDR3 gives the full variable domain: DGGITQSPKYLFRKEGQNVTLSCEQNLNHDAMYWYRQDPGQGLRLIYYSQIVNDFQKGDIAEGYSVSREKKESFPLTVTSAQKNPTAFYLCASSMQIMNYGYTFGSGTRLTVV.

V usage is TRBV5-1 and J usage is TRBJ2-3; D remains unclear. Trimming removed 4 bases from V and 4 bases from J, with 13 bases in between. The CDR3 sequence is 14 residues long. In germline, CDR1 is SGHRS, CDR2 YFSETQ. Here the CDR3 reads CASSRIDRSDTQYF. DNA of the CDR3: TGCGCCAGCAGCCGAATAGATAGGTCAGATACGCAGTATTTT.

This chain connects TRBV30 to TRBJ2-7; perhaps TRBD2 as D (6 bases). Germline CDR1 reads GTSNPN; CDR2 reads SVGIG (reference sequence). V shed 2 bases and J shed 6 bases, with 11 bases lying between them. There are 12 residues in the CDR3. The CDR3 reads CAWSSFGGEQYF. In nucleotides, the CDR3 is TGTGCCTGGAGTTCTTTCGGGGGCGAGCAGTACTTC.

The rearrangement joins TRBV4-1 to TRBJ1-5; D is uncertain. The CDR3 runs 15 residues. V was shortened by 1 base and J by 0 bases, with 7 bases between the two germline ends. In germline, CDR1 is MGHRA, CDR2 YSYEKL. CDR3 protein: CASSQVRDSNQPQHF. In nucleotides, the CDR3 is TGCGCCAGCAGCCAAGTCAGAGATAGCAATCAGCCCCAGCATTTT.